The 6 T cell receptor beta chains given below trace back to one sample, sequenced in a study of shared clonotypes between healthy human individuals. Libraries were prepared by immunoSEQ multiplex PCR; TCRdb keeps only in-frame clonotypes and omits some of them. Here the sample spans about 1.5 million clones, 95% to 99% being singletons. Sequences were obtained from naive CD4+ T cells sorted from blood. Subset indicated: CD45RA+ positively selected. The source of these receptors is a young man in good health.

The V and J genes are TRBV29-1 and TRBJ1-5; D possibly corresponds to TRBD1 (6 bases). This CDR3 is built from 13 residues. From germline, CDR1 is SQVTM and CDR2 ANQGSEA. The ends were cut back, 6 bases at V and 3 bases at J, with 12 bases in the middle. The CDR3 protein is CSVGGAVNQPQHF. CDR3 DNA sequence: TGCAGCGTGGGGGGGGCCGTCAATCAGCCCCAGCATTTT.

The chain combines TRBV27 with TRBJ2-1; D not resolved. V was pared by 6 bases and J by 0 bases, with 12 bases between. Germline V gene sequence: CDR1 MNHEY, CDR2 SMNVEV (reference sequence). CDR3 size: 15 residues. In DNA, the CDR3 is TGTGCCAGCAGCCCCGGACGGAGCTCCTACAATGAGCAGTTCTTC. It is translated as CASSPGRSSYNEQFF.

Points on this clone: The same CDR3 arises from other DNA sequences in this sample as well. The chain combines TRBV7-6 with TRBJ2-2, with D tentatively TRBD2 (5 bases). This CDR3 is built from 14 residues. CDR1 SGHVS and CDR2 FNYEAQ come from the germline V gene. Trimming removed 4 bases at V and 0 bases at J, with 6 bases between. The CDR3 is CASSSGTNTGELFF. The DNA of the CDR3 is TGTGCCAGCAGCTCCGGGACGAACACCGGGGAGCTGTTTTTT.

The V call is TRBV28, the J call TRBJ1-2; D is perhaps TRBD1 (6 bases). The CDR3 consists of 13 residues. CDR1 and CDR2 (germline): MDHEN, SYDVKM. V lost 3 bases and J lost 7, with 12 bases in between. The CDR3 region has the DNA TGTGCCAGCAGTTTGCAGGGGCAAAGTGGCTACACCTTC. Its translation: CASSLQGQSGYTF.

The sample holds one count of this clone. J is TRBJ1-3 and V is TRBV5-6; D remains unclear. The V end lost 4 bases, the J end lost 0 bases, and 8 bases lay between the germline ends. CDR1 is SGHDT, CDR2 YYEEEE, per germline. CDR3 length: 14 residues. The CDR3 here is CASSTESSGNTIYF. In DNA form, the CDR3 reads TGTGCCAGCAGCACAGAAAGCTCTGGAAACACCATATATTTT.

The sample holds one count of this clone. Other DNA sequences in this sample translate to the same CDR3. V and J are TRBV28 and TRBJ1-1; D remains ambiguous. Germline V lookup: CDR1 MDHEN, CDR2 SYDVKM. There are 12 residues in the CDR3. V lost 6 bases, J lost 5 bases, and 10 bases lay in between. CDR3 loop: CASSLLGTEAFF. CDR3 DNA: TGTGCCAGCAGCTTGCTTGGGACTGAAGCTTTCTTT.